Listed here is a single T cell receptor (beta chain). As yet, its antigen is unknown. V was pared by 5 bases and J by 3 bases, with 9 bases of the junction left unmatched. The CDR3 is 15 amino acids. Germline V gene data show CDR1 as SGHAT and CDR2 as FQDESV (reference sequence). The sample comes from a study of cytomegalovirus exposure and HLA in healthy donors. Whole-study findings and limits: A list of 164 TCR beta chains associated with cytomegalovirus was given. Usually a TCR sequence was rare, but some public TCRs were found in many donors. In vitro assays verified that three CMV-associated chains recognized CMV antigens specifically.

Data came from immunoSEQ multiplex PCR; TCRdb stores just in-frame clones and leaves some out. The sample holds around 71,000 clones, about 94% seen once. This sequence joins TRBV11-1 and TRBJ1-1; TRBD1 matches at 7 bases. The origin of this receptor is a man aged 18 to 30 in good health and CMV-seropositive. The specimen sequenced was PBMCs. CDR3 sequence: CASSREGALYTEAFF. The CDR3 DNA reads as TGTGCCAGCAGCCGAGAGGGGGCGTTGTACACTGAAGCTTTCTTT.